The T cell receptor beta chain under discussion was sequenced for a study of shared clonotypes between healthy human individuals. Study as a whole: The plates for each donor numbered three CD4 naive, three CD4 memory, two CD8 naive and one CD8 memory.

A word on this clone: Its cognate antigen is unknown.

Whole-study findings and limits: Larger estimated richness was generally seen in naive subsets than in memory subsets.

Once extracted for a subset, genomic DNA was divided evenly among several immunoSEQ plates. Clones were read by immunoSEQ multiplex PCR, and TCRdb kept only the in-frame ones, dropping some. The sample carries roughly 530,000 clones, less than 96% recorded once. Germline lookup yields CDR1 MNHNY and CDR2 SVGAGI (reference sequence). The CDR3 is 14 amino acids. The germline V and J ends were trimmed by 2 bases and 1 base, with 8 bases remaining between them. Sequencing was carried out using naive CD4+ T cells sorted from blood. The subset: CD45RA+ positively selected. This chain joins TRBV6-6 and TRBJ1-1; D unresolved. This sequence was found in a woman between 25 and 40 years old in good health. The CDR3: CASSYRPGNTEAFF. The CDR3 region has the DNA TGTGCCAGCAGTTACCGCCCAGGGAACACTGAAGCTTTCTTT.